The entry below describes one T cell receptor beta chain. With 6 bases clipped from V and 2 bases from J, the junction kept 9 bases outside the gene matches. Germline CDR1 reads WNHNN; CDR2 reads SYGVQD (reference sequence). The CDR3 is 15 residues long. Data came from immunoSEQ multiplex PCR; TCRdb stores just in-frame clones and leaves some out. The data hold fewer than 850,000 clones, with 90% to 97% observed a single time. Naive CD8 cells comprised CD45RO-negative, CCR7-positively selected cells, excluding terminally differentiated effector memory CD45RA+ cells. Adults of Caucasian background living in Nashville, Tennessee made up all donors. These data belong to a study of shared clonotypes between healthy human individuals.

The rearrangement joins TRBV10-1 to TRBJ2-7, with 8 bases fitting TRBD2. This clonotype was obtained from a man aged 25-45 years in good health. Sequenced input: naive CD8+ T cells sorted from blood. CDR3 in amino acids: CASRGGTSGPYEQYF. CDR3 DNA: TGCGCCAGCAGGGGGGGAACTAGCGGTCCCTACGAGCAGTACTTC.